A single sample gave rise to the 21 T cell receptor beta chains below, sequenced in a study of cytomegalovirus exposure and HLA in healthy donors (dated by TCRdb to about 2017). Libraries were constructed by the immunoSEQ multiplex PCR assay. For the multiplex PCR, a mixture combining 60 forward primers for TCR Vbeta segments and 13 reverse primers for TCR Jbeta segments was used. Drawn from immuneACCESS, this table holds only the in-frame rearrangements with V and J called that TCRdb kept. Clones are partly lost; checked studies trace under half to an unresolved V gene and leave the rest unexplained. This sample has around 190,000 clones in its table, and 87% of those were observed once. The ten largest clones capture approximately 1.1% of the sample. Sequenced input: PBMCs. All receptors derive from a boy aged 2 to 10 in good health and CMV-seronegative.

This chain joins TRBV7-9 and TRBJ1-6; 10 bases are shared with TRBD1. There are 17 residues in the CDR3. The V and J ends lost 2 bases and 7 bases, in that order; junction bases with no gene match: 8. CDR1 is SEHNR, CDR2 FQNEAQ, per germline (reference sequence). The DNA of the CDR3 is TGTGCCAGCAGCTTATCGGGACAGGGGACGCGCAATTCACCCCTCCACTTT. Translation gives CASSLSGQGTRNSPLHF. Using reference TRBV7-9 and TRBJ1-6 for the parts outside the CDR3, the full variable domain is DTGVSQNPRHKITKRGQNVTFRCDPISEHNRLYWYRQTLGQGPEFLTYFQNEAQLEKSRLLSDRFSAERPKGSFSTLEIQRTEQGDSAMYLCASSLSGQGTRNSPLHFGNGTRLTVT.

The chain uses TRBV7-2 and TRBJ2-3, with TRBD2 matching 7 bases. This CDR3 has 15 amino acids. Germline assignment: CDR1 SGHTA and CDR2 FQGNSA. The junction had 3 bases not matched to a gene; V was cut back by 1 base and J by 2 bases. Written as DNA, the CDR3 is TGTGCCAGCAGCTTAGGGGGGGGGTACACAGATACGCAGTATTTT. This encodes CASSLGGGYTDTQYF.

The J gene is TRBJ2-5, the V gene TRBV30; TRBD1 might be the D (7 bases). CDR1 and CDR2 from the germline V gene are GTSNPN and SVGIG (reference sequence). Trimming pared 0 bases from V and 7 bases from J, leaving 15 bases between. The length of the CDR3 is 14 residues. The CDR3 sequence is CAWSVTRGRGTQYF. The CDR3, as DNA: TGTGCCTGGAGTGTTACTAGGGGGCGGGGGACCCAGTACTTC.

J is TRBJ2-7 and V is TRBV10-3; D ambiguous. The CDR3 has 13 amino acids. Trimming took 1 base from V and 2 from J, leaving 6 bases between them. CDR1 is ENHRY, CDR2 SYGVKD, per germline. The CDR3 region is CAISEFSAYEQYF. The CDR3 DNA follows: TGTGCCATCAGTGAGTTCTCAGCCTACGAGCAGTACTTC.

The chain employs TRBV6-1 and TRBJ2-7; TRBD2 aligns across 8 bases. CDR1 MNHNS and CDR2 SASEGT come from the germline V gene. V shed 3 bases, J shed 0 bases, and the junction held 7 bases outside the gene matches. CDR3 size: 16 residues. DNA of the CDR3: TGTGCCAGCAGTGAGGGATCTAGCGGGTCCTCCTACGAGCAGTACTTC. Translation gives CASSEGSSGSSYEQYF.

V gene TRBV6-1 combines with J gene TRBJ2-1; perhaps TRBD1 as D (7 bases). Germline loops: CDR1 MNHNS, CDR2 SASEGT. V was cut by 4 bases and J by 8 bases, with 27 bases left in between. The CDR3 has 18 amino acids. This chain's CDR3 is CASSALRGGTVGLHEQFF. CDR3 bases: TGTGCCAGCAGTGCCCTAAGGGGCGGGACAGTGGGACTCCATGAGCAGTTCTTC.

J is TRBJ1-1 and V is TRBV19; D ambiguous. CDR3 length: 14 residues. V lost 2 bases, J lost 4 bases, and 11 bases lay in between. Germline CDR1 LNHDA, CDR2 SQIVND (reference sequence). CDR3 sequence (DNA): TGTGCCAGTAGTATACCCCAGAGGGCCACTGAAGCTTTCTTT. Encoded protein: CASSIPQRATEAFF. Full variable domain (rest looked up from reference TRBV19 and TRBJ1-1): DGGITQSPKYLFRKEGQNVTLSCEQNLNHDAMYWYRQDPGQGLRLIYYSQIVNDFQKGDIAEGYSVSREKKESFPLTVTSAQKNPTAFYLCASSIPQRATEAFFGQGTRLTVV.

The chain couples TRBV28 to TRBJ2-7; TRBD1 matches 9 bases. This CDR3 spans 15 amino acids. CDR1 is MDHEN and CDR2 is SYDVKM in the germline V gene. The trim removed 5 bases at V and 4 bases at J, leaving 9 bases unmatched. DNA for the CDR3: TGTGCCAGCAGTACCACGGGACAGGGAGGTTACGAGCAGTACTTC. Protein: CASSTTGQGGYEQYF.

V is TRBV30 and J is TRBJ2-2, with D possibly matching TRBD1 (5 bases). Trimming left V 1 base short and J 1 base short, with 10 bases between. This CDR3 is built from 15 residues. Germline assignment: CDR1 GTSNPN and CDR2 SVGIG (reference sequence). The CDR3 bases are TGTGCCTGGAGTGAAGGGGCTTTGAACACCGGGGAGCTGTTTTTT. It translates to CAWSEGALNTGELFF.

V and J are TRBV19 and TRBJ2-7, with 7 bases aligning to TRBD1. The CDR3 consists of 15 residues. The junction had 5 bases not matched to a gene; V was cut back by 3 bases and J by 0 bases. Germline values: CDR1 LNHDA, CDR2 SQIVND (reference sequence). Written as DNA, the CDR3 is TGTGCCAGTAGTATCCGGGACAGTCTCTCCTACGAGCAGTACTTC. Amino acid sequence: CASSIRDSLSYEQYF.

The chain combines TRBV2 with TRBJ1-5, with a possible D match to TRBD1 (6 bases). Between the trimmed V and J ends, which lost 5 bases and 5 bases, there was a span of 10 bases. CDR1 and CDR2 (germline): SNHLY, FYNNEI. This CDR3 is built from 13 residues. The CDR3 bases are TGTGCCAGCAGTTCGACAGGAGATCAGCCCCAGCATTTT. Its protein is CASSSTGDQPQHF.

The chain is built from TRBV27 and TRBJ2-7, with TRBD2 matching over 8 bases. The CDR3 runs to 14 residues. In germline, CDR1 is MNHEY, CDR2 SMNVEV (reference sequence). The trim removed 5 bases at V and 3 bases at J, leaving 6 bases unmatched. The CDR3 DNA reads TGTGCCAGCAGTAAACTAGCGGCTGACTACGAGCAGTACTTC. It yields the protein CASSKLAADYEQYF.

The gene calls are TRBV7-2 and TRBJ2-1; the match to TRBD2 covers 11 bases. From germline, CDR1 is SGHTA and CDR2 FQGNSA. Trimming took 4 bases from V and 4 from J; bases not matched to a gene: 15. The CDR3 spans 19 residues. CDR3 in amino acids: CASSSRGGLAGGRYNEQFF. The CDR3 DNA follows: TGTGCCAGCAGCTCCCGGGGGGGCCTAGCGGGAGGTCGGTACAATGAGCAGTTCTTC.

This clone was picked up one time. The genes are TRBV6-5 and TRBJ1-4; 9 bases map to TRBD1. Germline V CDR1 and CDR2: MNHEY, SVGAGI. The V gene end was trimmed by 4 bases and the J gene end by 7 bases; junction bases not matched to a gene: 7. CDR3 length equals 15 residues. CDR3 loop: CASSSRDRAGEKLFF. CDR3 DNA sequence: TGTGCCAGCAGTTCCCGGGACAGGGCCGGTGAAAAACTGTTTTTT.

The chain uses TRBV19 and TRBJ1-2; TRBD1 matches at 11 bases. This CDR3 region has 14 residues. V trimming: 5 bases; J trimming: 6 bases; junction bases outside the gene matches: 5. Looked up from germline, CDR1 is LNHDA and CDR2 is SQIVND (reference sequence). CDR3 coding DNA: TGTGCCAGTAGTCTCCGGGACAGGGGGAATGGCTACACCTTC. This encodes CASSLRDRGNGYTF. The entire variable domain, with the rest obtained from reference TRBV19 and TRBJ1-2, is as follows: DGGITQSPKYLFRKEGQNVTLSCEQNLNHDAMYWYRQDPGQGLRLIYYSQIVNDFQKGDIAEGYSVSREKKESFPLTVTSAQKNPTAFYLCASSLRDRGNGYTFGSGTRLTVV.

DNA of the CDR3: TGTGCCATCAGTGAAGAACAGGGGCCCTTATATGGCTACACCTTC. Translation gives CAISEEQGPLYGYTF. The chain employs TRBV10-3 and TRBJ1-2; 7 bases are a match to TRBD1. There are 15 residues in the CDR3. Trimming removed 3 bases from V and 5 bases from J; junction bases left unmatched: 9. Germline V gene data show CDR1 as ENHRY and CDR2 as SYGVKD.

V and J are TRBV27 and TRBJ1-6; D possibly corresponds to TRBD1 (6 bases). CDR3 length equals 17 residues. Per germline, CDR1 MNHEY and CDR2 SMNVEV (reference sequence). V lost 5 bases, J lost 9 bases, and 23 bases lay in between. The CDR3 protein is CASSIRWTVQGGSPLHF. CDR3 DNA sequence: TGTGCCAGCAGTATACGATGGACCGTTCAAGGGGGTTCACCCCTCCACTTT.

The V call is TRBV5-5, the J call TRBJ1-2, with TRBD1 matching over 7 bases. The CDR3 contains 17 residues. Trimming at V came to 3 bases and at J to 2 bases, leaving 13 bases not matched to a gene. The germline V gene has CDR1 SGHKS and CDR2 YYEKEE (reference sequence). CDR3 protein: CASSSLKWDSRNYGYTF. The CDR3 DNA reads as TGTGCCAGCAGCTCACTTAAATGGGACAGCCGCAACTATGGCTACACCTTC.

The chain has TRBV25-1 and TRBJ1-1; 9 bases are a match to TRBD1. This CDR3 is built from 17 residues. Trimming took 3 bases from V and 5 from J; bases not matched to a gene: 13. CDR1 is MGHDK and CDR2 is SYGVNS in the germline V gene. CDR3 bases: TGTGCCAGCAGTGATCATGGACAGGGGACGGGGGGGACTGAAGCTTTCTTT. Translated: CASSDHGQGTGGTEAFF.

V gene TRBV7-8 combines with J gene TRBJ1-1; TRBD1 matches at 7 bases. Germline CDR1 SGHVS, CDR2 FQNEAQ. The CDR3 runs 16 residues. V shed 1 base and J 1 base; nucleotides not matched to a gene: 6. The CDR3 is CASSLGRTGANTEAFF. CDR3 DNA sequence: TGTGCCAGCAGCTTAGGAAGAACAGGGGCGAACACTGAAGCTTTCTTT.

The rearrangement uses TRBV19 and TRBJ1-3; possibly TRBD1 for D (5 bases). Germline CDR1 reads LNHDA; CDR2 reads SQIVND (reference sequence). This CDR3 spans 16 amino acids. The V end lost 4 bases, the J end lost 3 bases, and 16 bases lay between the germline ends. The CDR3 spells CASSTPTVLGGNTIYF. The CDR3 coding sequence is TGTGCCAGTAGTACCCCGACAGTCCTCGGTGGAAACACCATATATTTT. The complete variable domain, with remaining parts taken from reference TRBV19 and TRBJ1-3, reads DGGITQSPKYLFRKEGQNVTLSCEQNLNHDAMYWYRQDPGQGLRLIYYSQIVNDFQKGDIAEGYSVSREKKESFPLTVTSAQKNPTAFYLCASSTPTVLGGNTIYFGEGSWLTVV.